This T cell receptor beta chain was sequenced for a study of identical twins. TCRdb independently ran MiXCR on the 5' RACE reads; one entry per CDR3 protein. In the table there are 450,000 or so distinct CDR3 sequences, approximately 14% of which are singletons. A remark on this clonotype: As yet, its antigen is unknown. Relative to the germline gene, one junction end is altered; a read error may explain this.

Study-wide findings and caveats: Models underestimated out-of-frame TCR alpha sharing in monozygotic twins.

The germline gives CDR1 SNHLY, CDR2 FYNNEI. The CDR3 is 15 amino acids. These records were also assigned to another study, of yellow fever vaccine responses in identical twins.

V is TRBV2 and J is TRBJ2-3; 7 bases agree with TRBD1. The receptor was derived from a woman in her late teens or twenties in good health. The sequenced sample was CD4+ T cells sorted from blood. DNA of the CDR3: TGTGCCTGCAGTGAATTGGGACAGCGCACAGATACGCAGTATTTT. Amino acid sequence: CACSELGQRTDTQYF.